This T cell receptor (beta chain) stems from a study of blood T cells in healthy people across ages. Across the study: Through template switching, about one barcoded beta molecule was captured per two T cells, as measured in model experiments. Findings of the study overall: Diversity was estimated from one million T cells, and these estimates were considered underestimates. Expanded clonotype shifts may have been confounded, as the donors had an unknown CMV status.

This CDR3 region has 15 residues. CDR1 and CDR2 from the germline V gene are SGHVS and FQNEAQ. V was trimmed by 2 bases and J by 4 bases, leaving 15 bases between them. Around 10 milliliters of peripheral blood were drawn from each donor. The authors ran a second PCR of about 6 to 11 cycles using a sample-barcoded 5' primer and a J-beta primer mix. TCRdb analysed the 5' RACE reads with MiXCR anew, one entry per CDR3 protein. The table includes 920,000 or so distinct CDR3 sequences, 40% to 45% detected once. Note on this clonotype: Its specificity is not known.

The genes are TRBV7-8 and TRBJ2-7; D might be TRBD1 (6 bases). Source material: blood. The receptor's source is a woman aged 60 to 75 in good health. The CDR3 reads CASSLRPGVSYEQYF. DNA for the CDR3: TGTGCCAGCAGCTTACGCCCAGGGGTGTCATACGAGCAGTACTTC.